The rows below give T cell receptor beta chains drawn from one sample of a study of regulatory dendritic cells for organ transplantation. TCRdb's table, derived via immunoSEQ multiplex PCR, lists solely in-frame clones and lacks some. The sample carries under 40,000 clones, under 95% recorded once. The sample comprised naive CD8+ T cells from blood. These receptors were collected from a human donor in good health. Each CDR3 is given with its conserved first and last residue. D genes are given only for firm matches. The size field is filled for only some rows; it gives once, few, many or a size class.

TRBV5-6	TRBJ1-2	.	.	CASGYEGSVRGYTF	TGTGCCAGCGGGTATGAAGGCTCGGTCCGTGGCTACACCTTC
TRBV6-5	TRBJ2-5	TRBD1	once	CASSYETGQETQYF	TGTGCCAGCAGTTACGAGACAGGGCAAGAGACCCAGTACTTC
TRBV7-9	TRBJ1-6	.	.	CASSLEGQVSYSPLHF	TGTGCCAGCAGCTTAGAGGGCCAGGTATCTTACTCACCCCTCCACTTT
TRBV9	TRBJ2-2	.	.	CASNGPSPGELFF	TGTGCCAGCAACGGACCCTCACCCGGGGAGCTGTTTTTT
TRBV4-1	TRBJ2-7	.	.	CASSQDGGAVGAYEQYF	TGCGCCAGCAGCCAAGATGGTGGTGCCGTTGGGGCCTACGAGCAGTACTTC
TRBV5-8	TRBJ1-1	.	.	CASSLWVNTEAFF	TGTGCCAGCAGCTTGTGGGTGAACACTGAAGCTTTCTTT
TRBV2	TRBJ1-6	.	few	CASLAGQGSPLHF	TGTGCCAGCCTCGCAGGGCAGGGCTCACCCCTCCACTTT
TRBV20-1	TRBJ2-5	.	.	CSARDTETQYF	TGCAGTGCTAGAGATACGGAGACCCAGTACTTC
TRBV12-5	TRBJ1-2	.	.	CASADGGNYGYTF	TGTGCTAGTGCTGACGGGGGAAACTATGGCTACACCTTC
TRBV7-2	TRBJ2-5	TRBD2	.	CASSAGGPQETQYF	TGTGCCAGCAGCGCGGGGGGGCCCCAAGAGACCCAGTACTTC
TRBV9	TRBJ2-1	.	.	CASSGFLMEQFF	TGTGCCAGCAGCGGGTTTTTGATGGAGCAGTTCTTC
TRBV7-9	TRBJ2-5	.	.	CASSTVGETQYF	TGTGCCAGCAGCACCGTGGGCGAGACCCAGTACTTC
TRBV12-5	TRBJ1-3	.	.	CASGLVQAGNTIYF	TGTGCTAGTGGTTTGGTACAAGCGGGAAACACCATATATTTT
TRBV7-8	TRBJ2-2	.	.	CASSFGGGELFF	TGTGCCAGCAGCTTCGGCGGGGGGGAGCTGTTTTTT
TRBV19	TRBJ2-1	.	.	CASSIGFEQFF	TGTGCCAGTAGTATAGGATTTGAGCAGTTCTTC
TRBV6-5	TRBJ2-5	TRBD2	.	CASSLAGVKETQYF	TGTGCCAGCAGTCTAGCGGGAGTGAAAGAGACCCAGTACTTC
TRBV7-9	TRBJ2-7	.	.	CASSLGEGNEQYF	TGTGCCAGCAGCTTAGGTGAGGGCAACGAGCAGTACTTC
TRBV23-1	TRBJ1-5	.	.	CASSHPAENQPQHF	TGCGCCAGCAGTCACCCGGCAGAAAATCAGCCCCAGCATTTT
TRBV5-8	TRBJ2-1	.	.	CASSLKGYNEQFF	TGTGCCAGCAGCTTGAAGGGCTACAATGAGCAGTTCTTC
TRBV7-9	TRBJ1-1	.	.	CASSLVFDGAEAFF	TGTGCCAGCAGCTTAGTCTTTGATGGGGCTGAAGCTTTCTTT
TRBV29-1	TRBJ2-3	TRBD2	.	CSVTGLSHADTQYF	TGCAGCGTTACGGGACTATCCCACGCAGATACGCAGTATTTT
TRBV7-6	TRBJ2-7	TRBD1	.	CASSPQLTGGEQYF	TGTGCCAGCAGCCCCCAGCTAACAGGGGGCGAGCAGTACTTC
TRBV5-4	TRBJ1-2	.	few	CASSFFGAGAYGYTF	TGTGCCAGCAGCTTTTTTGGGGCAGGCGCATATGGCTACACCTTC
TRBV27	TRBJ2-2	.	.	CASSFAGELFF	TGTGCCAGCAGTTTCGCCGGGGAGCTGTTTTTT
TRBV11-2	TRBJ2-3	.	once	CASSLVTDTQYF	TGTGCCAGCAGCTTAGTGACAGATACGCAGTATTTT
TRBV13	TRBJ2-3	TRBD2	.	CASSLSGEGLPSSTDTQYF	TGTGCCAGCAGCTTAAGTGGGGAGGGTCTCCCTTCCAGCACAGATACGCAGTATTTT
TRBV11-2	TRBJ2-3	TRBD1	.	CASSWGQGSTDTQYF	TGTGCCAGCAGCTGGGGACAGGGAAGCACAGATACGCAGTATTTT
TRBV15	TRBJ2-2	.	once	CATSSRDTLGATGELFF	TGTGCCACCAGCAGCCGGGACACCCTCGGGGCCACCGGGGAGCTGTTTTTT
TRBV30	TRBJ1-3	TRBD1	.	CALEGGTGNTIYF	TGTGCCTTGGAAGGGGGCACTGGAAACACCATATATTTT
TRBV12-5	TRBJ2-7	.	once	CASGSTWNSYEQYF	TGTGCTAGTGGTTCCACATGGAACTCCTACGAGCAGTACTTC
TRBV21-1	TRBJ1-4	.	once	CASSKGGQGATNEKLFF	TGTGCCAGCAGCAAGGGGGGGCAGGGCGCAACTAATGAAAAACTGTTTTTT
TRBV9	TRBJ2-6	.	.	CASSVKPVASGANVLTF	TGTGCCAGCAGCGTAAAGCCTGTGGCATCTGGGGCCAACGTCCTGACTTTC
TRBV27	TRBJ1-2	.	.	CASSFGRTDYGYTF	TGTGCCAGCAGTTTCGGACGGACGGACTATGGCTACACCTTC
TRBV7-9	TRBJ2-7	.	.	CASSPTDSYEQYF	TGTGCCAGCAGCCCGACCGACAGCTACGAGCAGTACTTC
TRBV7-9	TRBJ1-1	.	.	CASEGPGPTEAFF	TGTGCCAGCGAGGGTCCAGGGCCCACTGAAGCTTTCTTT
TRBV30	TRBJ1-1	.	few	CAWNLGLTEAFF	TGTGCCTGGAACCTGGGTTTGACTGAAGCTTTCTTT
TRBV7-2	TRBJ2-3	TRBD2	.	CASSLLGTTSDTQYF	TGTGCCAGCAGCTTATTGGGGACTACTTCAGATACGCAGTATTTT
TRBV4-1	TRBJ2-1	TRBD1	.	CASSQHGQAYYNEQFF	TGCGCCAGCAGCCAACACGGACAGGCTTACTACAATGAGCAGTTCTTC
TRBV4-3	TRBJ1-3	.	.	CASSRVQGNVAGNTIYF	TGCGCCAGCAGCCGTGTCCAGGGGAACGTTGCTGGAAACACCATATATTTT
TRBV28	TRBJ2-1	.	once	CASSLVGADEQFF	TGTGCCAGCAGTTTGGTTGGGGCGGATGAGCAGTTCTTC
TRBV27	TRBJ2-1	.	.	CASSLTPRDSPYNEQFF	TGTGCCAGCAGTTTGACCCCCCGGGACTCCCCCTACAATGAGCAGTTCTTC
TRBV5-1	TRBJ2-7	TRBD2	.	CASSLGLAERYEQYF	TGCGCCAGCAGCCTGGGACTAGCGGAACGTTACGAGCAGTACTTC
TRBV4-1	TRBJ2-5	TRBD2	.	CASSQGGGGGETQYF	TGCGCCAGCAGCCAAGGCGGGGGAGGCGGGGAGACCCAGTACTTC
TRBV7-9	TRBJ1-1	TRBD1	.	CASSLVQGEAFF	TGTGCCAGCAGCTTAGTACAGGGGGAGGCTTTCTTT
TRBV4-1	TRBJ1-1	TRBD1	.	CASSPSGQVPSRDNSEAFF	TGCGCCAGCAGCCCGTCGGGACAGGTCCCGAGTAGGGATAATAGTGAAGCTTTCTTT
TRBV6-1	TRBJ2-2	.	.	CASPAWRTGELFF	TGTGCCAGCCCAGCCTGGCGCACCGGGGAGCTGTTTTTT
TRBV19	TRBJ1-5	.	.	CASSIYPTGNQPQHF	TGTGCCAGTAGTATATACCCAACAGGGAATCAGCCCCAGCATTTT
TRBV19	TRBJ2-1	TRBD1	.	CASSILLVGQGYNEQFF	TGTGCCAGTAGTATCCTCTTGGTCGGACAGGGGTACAATGAGCAGTTCTTC
TRBV5-6	TRBJ1-2	.	few	CASSLGVGTYGYTF	TGTGCCAGCAGCTTGGGGGTGGGGACGTATGGCTACACCTTC
TRBV4-1	TRBJ1-5	TRBD1	.	CASSRQGGTGGQPQHF	TGCGCCAGCAGCCGCCAAGGGGGGACAGGGGGACAGCCCCAGCATTTT
TRBV7-6	TRBJ2-7	.	.	CASSLDPSYEQYF	TGTGCCAGCAGCTTGGACCCCTCCTACGAGCAGTACTTC
TRBV10-3	TRBJ1-1	.	.	CAISESLGQLEAFF	TGTGCCATCAGTGAGTCATTAGGGCAGCTAGAAGCTTTCTTT
TRBV9	TRBJ1-2	.	.	CASSGGGRLYGYTF	TGTGCCAGCAGCGGCGGGGGACGACTTTATGGCTACACCTTC